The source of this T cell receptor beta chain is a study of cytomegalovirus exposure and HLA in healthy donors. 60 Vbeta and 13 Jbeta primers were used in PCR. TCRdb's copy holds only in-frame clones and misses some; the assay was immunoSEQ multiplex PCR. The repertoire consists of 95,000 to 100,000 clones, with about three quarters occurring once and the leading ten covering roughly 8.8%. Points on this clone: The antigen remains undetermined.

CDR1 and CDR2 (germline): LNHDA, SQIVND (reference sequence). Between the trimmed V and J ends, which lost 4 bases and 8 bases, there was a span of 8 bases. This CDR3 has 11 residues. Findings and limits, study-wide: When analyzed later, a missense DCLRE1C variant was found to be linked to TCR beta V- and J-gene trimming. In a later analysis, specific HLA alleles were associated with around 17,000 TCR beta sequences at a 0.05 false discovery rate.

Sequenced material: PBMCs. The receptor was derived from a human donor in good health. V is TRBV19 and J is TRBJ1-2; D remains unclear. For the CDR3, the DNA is TGTGCCAGTAGTACTTTCCTGGGCTACACCTTC. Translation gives CASSTFLGYTF.